This T cell receptor (beta chain) was observed in a study of shared clonotypes between healthy human individuals. Germline assignment: CDR1 SGDLS and CDR2 YYNGEE. This CDR3 comprises 16 residues. The J segment lost 4 bases and the V segment lost 3 bases, leaving 8 bases of the junction unmatched. Sorted-subset replicate PCR reactions contained roughly 200 ng DNA, corresponding to about 30,000 T cell genomes. Profiling relied on immunoSEQ multiplex PCR, and the TCRdb table lists in-frame clones only, not all of them. The sample records some 2.1 million clones, roughly 94% being singletons. V usage is TRBV9 and J usage is TRBJ2-5, with TRBD2 identical over 11 bases. This receptor was taken from a young man in good health. The sample was naive CD4+ T cells sorted from blood. Specified subset: CD45RA+ positively selected. The CDR3 loop reads CASSATGTSGVETQYF. CDR3 DNA sequence: TGTGCCAGCAGCGCAACCGGGACTAGCGGAGTAGAGACCCAGTACTTC.